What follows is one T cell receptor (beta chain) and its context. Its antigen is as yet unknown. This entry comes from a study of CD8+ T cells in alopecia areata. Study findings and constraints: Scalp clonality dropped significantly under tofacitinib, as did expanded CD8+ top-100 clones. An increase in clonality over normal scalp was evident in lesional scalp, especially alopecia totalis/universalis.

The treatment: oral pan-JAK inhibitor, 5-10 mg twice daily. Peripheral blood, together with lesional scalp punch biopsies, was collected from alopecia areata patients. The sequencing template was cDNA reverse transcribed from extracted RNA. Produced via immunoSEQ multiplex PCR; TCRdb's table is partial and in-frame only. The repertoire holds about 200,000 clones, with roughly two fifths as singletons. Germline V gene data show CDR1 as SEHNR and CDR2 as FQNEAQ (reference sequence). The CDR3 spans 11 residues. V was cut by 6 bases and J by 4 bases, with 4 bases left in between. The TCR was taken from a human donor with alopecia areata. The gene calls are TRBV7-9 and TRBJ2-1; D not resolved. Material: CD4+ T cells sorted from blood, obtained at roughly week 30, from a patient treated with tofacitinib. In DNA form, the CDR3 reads TGTGCCAGCAGGGGGTACAATGAGCAGTTCTTC. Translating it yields CASRGYNEQFF.